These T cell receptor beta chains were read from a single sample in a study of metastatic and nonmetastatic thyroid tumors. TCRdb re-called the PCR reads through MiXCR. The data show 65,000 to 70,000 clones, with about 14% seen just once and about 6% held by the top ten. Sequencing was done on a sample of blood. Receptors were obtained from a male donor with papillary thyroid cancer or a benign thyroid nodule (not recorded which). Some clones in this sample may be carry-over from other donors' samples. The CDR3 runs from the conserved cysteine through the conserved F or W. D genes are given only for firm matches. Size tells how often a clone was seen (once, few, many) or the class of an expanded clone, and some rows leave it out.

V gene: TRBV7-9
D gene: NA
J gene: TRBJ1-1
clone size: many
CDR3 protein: CASSLAVANTEAFF
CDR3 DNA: TGTGCCAGCAGCTTAGCGGTTGCGAACACTGAAGCTTTCTTT

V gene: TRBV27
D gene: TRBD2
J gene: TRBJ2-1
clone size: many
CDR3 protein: CASSLAGTTSVNEQFF
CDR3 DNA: TGTGCCAGCAGTCTCGCCGGGACTACCAGCGTCAATGAGCAGTTCTTC

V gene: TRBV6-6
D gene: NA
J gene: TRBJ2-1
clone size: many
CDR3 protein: CASSYSLGAYPYNEQFF
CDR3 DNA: TGTGCCAGCAGTTACTCGTTGGGGGCCTACCCCTACAATGAGCAGTTCTTC

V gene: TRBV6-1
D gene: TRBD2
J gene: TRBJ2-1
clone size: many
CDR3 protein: CASSRRLAGSYNEQFF
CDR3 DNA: TGTGCCAGCAGCCGCCGACTAGCGGGGTCCTACAATGAGCAGTTCTTC

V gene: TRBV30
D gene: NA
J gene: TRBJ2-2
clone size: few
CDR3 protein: CAWRRTILQTEYNTGELFF
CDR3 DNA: TGTGCCTGGAGGCGCACCATTTTACAAACAGAATATAACACCGGGGAGCTGTTTTTT

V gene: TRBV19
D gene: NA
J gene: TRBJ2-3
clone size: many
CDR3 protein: CASSINLADTQYF
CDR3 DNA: TGTGCCAGTAGTATCAACTTGGCAGATACGCAGTATTTT

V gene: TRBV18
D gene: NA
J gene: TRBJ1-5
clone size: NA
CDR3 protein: CASSPQGGEGPQHF
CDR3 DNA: TGTGCCAGCTCACCCCAGGGTGGGGAAGGGCCCCAGCATTTT

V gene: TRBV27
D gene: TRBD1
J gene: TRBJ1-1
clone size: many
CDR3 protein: CASSLSREGGAEAFF
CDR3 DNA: TGTGCCAGCAGTTTAAGTCGGGAAGGGGGCGCTGAAGCTTTCTTT

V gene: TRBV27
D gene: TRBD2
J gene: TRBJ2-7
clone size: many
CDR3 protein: CASSSLAGESYEQYF
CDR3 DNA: TGTGCCAGCAGTTCATTAGCGGGAGAAAGTTACGAGCAGTACTTC

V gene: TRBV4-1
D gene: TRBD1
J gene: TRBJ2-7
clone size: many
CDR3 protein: CASSHQTTGRNYEQYF
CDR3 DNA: TGCGCCAGCAGCCACCAGACGACAGGGCGGAACTACGAGCAGTACTTC

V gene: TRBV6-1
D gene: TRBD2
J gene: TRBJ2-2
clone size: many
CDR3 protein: CASSGTSDLAGELFF
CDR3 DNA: TGTGCCAGCAGCGGGACTAGCGACTTGGCCGGGGAGCTGTTTTTT

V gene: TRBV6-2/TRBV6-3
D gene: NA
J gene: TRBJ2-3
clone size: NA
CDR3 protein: CASRDYRESTDTQYF
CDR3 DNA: TGTGCCAGCAGAGACTACAGGGAGAGCACAGATACGCAGTATTTT

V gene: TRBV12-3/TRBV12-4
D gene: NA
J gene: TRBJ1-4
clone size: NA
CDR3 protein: CASSSMAINEKLFF
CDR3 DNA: TGTGCCAGCAGTTCTATGGCAATTAATGAAAAACTGTTTTTT

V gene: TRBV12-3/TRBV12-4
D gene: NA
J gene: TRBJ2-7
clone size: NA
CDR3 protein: CASSLSLGAGDWGEQYF
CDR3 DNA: TGTGCCAGCAGTTTAAGCTTGGGGGCGGGAGATTGGGGCGAGCAGTACTTC

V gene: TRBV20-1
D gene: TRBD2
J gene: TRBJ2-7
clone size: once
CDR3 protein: CSAWALVAGVEQYF
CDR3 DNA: TGCAGTGCTTGGGCCTTAGTTGCGGGAGTCGAGCAGTACTTC

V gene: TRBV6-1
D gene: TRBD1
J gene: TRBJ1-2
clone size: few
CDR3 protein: CASRLGTGRYGYTF
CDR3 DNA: TGTGCCAGCAGGCTTGGGACAGGGCGCTATGGCTACACCTTC

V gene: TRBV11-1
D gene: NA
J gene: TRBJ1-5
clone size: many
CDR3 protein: CASSSGQSHSNQPQHF
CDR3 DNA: TGTGCCAGCAGCTCTGGACAGAGCCATAGCAATCAGCCCCAGCATTTT

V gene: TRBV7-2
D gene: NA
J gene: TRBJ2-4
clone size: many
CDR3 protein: CASSDTLEAKNIQYF
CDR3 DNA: TGTGCCAGCAGCGATACCCTAGAAGCCAAAAACATTCAGTACTTC

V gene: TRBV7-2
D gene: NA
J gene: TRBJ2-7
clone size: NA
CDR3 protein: CASSLSSVGSYEQYF
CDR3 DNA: TGTGCCAGCAGCTTGAGCTCCGTGGGCTCCTACGAGCAGTACTTC

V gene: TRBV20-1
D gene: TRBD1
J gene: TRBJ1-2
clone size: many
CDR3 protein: CSAPPLQGAYGYTF
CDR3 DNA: TGCAGTGCCCCACCTCTGCAGGGGGCATATGGCTACACCTTC

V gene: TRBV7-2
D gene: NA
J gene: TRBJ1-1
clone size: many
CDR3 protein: CASSFPPHTEAFF
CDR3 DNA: TGTGCCAGCAGCTTCCCCCCGCACACTGAAGCTTTCTTT

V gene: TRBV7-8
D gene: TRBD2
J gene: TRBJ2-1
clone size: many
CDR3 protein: CASSPSGAGGYNEQFF
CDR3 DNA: TGTGCCAGCAGCCCCTCGGGGGCGGGAGGTTATAATGAGCAGTTCTTC

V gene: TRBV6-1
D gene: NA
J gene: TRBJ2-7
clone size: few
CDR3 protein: CASSEAAGWEQYF
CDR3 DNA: TGTGCCAGCAGTGAAGCGGCAGGGTGGGAGCAGTACTTC

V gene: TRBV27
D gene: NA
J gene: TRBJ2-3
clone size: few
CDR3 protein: CASSPTALRSDTQYF
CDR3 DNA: TGTGCCAGCAGTCCAACCGCACTACGATCAGATACGCAGTATTTT

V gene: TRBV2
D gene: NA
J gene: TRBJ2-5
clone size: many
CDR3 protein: CASRVSSYQETQYF
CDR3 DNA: TGTGCCAGCAGGGTGAGCTCGTACCAAGAGACCCAGTACTTC

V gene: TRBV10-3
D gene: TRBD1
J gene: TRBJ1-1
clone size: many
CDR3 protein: CAISERQGETEAFF
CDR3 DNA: TGTGCCATCAGTGAGCGACAGGGGGAAACTGAAGCTTTCTTT

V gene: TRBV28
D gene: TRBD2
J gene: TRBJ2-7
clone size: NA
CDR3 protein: CASIHTSGSIYDQYF
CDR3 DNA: TGTGCCAGCATACACACTAGCGGGAGTATCTACGATCAGTACTTC

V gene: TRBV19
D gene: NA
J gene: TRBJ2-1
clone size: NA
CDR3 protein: CASSLRQRRSNEQFF
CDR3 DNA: TGTGCCAGTAGTCTGCGACAGCGGAGATCCAATGAGCAGTTCTTC

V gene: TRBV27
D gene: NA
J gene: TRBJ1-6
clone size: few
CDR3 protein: CASSLAPVQVNSPLHF
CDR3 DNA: TGTGCCAGCAGTTTGGCCCCGGTACAGGTGAATTCACCCCTCCACTTT

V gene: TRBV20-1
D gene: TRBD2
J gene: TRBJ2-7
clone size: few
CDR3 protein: CSARDSGWGKIYEQYF
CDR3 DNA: TGCAGTGCTAGAGATAGCGGGTGGGGGAAGATCTACGAGCAGTACTTC

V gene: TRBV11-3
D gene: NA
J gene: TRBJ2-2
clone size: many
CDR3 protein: CASSLGQGTNTGELFF
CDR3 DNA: TGTGCCAGCAGCTTAGGTCAAGGAACGAACACCGGGGAGCTGTTTTTT

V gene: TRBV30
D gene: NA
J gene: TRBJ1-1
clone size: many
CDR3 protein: CAWSVRPMNTEAFF
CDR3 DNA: TGTGCCTGGAGTGTACGTCCTATGAACACTGAAGCTTTCTTT

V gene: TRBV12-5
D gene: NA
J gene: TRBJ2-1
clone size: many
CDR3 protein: CASGLDGAGQRMGEQFF
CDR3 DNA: TGTGCTAGTGGTTTGGACGGGGCCGGGCAACGGATGGGAGAGCAGTTCTTC

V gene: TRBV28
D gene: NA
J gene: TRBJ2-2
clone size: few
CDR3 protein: CASSSGSANTGELLF
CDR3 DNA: TGTGCCAGCAGTAGCGGGTCGGCGAACACCGGGGAGCTGCTTTTT

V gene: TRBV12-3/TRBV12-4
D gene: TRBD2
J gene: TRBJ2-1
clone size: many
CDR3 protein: CASTDGLASNEQFF
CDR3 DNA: TGTGCCAGCACCGATGGACTAGCGTCCAATGAGCAGTTCTTC

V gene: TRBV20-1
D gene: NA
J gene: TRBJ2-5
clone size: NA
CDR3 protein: CIKAASGVLETQYF
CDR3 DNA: TGCATCAAGGCCGCATCGGGGGTTCTTGAGACCCAGTACTTC

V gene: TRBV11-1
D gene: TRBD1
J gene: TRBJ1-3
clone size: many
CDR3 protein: CASSLGETGTSGNTIYF
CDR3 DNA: TGTGCCAGCAGCTTGGGGGAGACAGGGACCTCTGGAAACACCATATATTTT

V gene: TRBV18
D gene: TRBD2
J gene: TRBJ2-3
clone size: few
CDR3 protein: CASSPYTSGKSDTQYF
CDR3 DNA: TGTGCCAGCTCACCGTACACTAGCGGGAAGTCAGATACGCAGTATTTT

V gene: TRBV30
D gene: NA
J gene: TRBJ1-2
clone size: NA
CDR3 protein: CAWSNPYGYTF
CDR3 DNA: TGTGCCTGGAGTAACCCATATGGGTACACCTTC

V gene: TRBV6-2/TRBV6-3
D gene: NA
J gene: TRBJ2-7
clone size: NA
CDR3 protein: CASSYTGLSYEKYF
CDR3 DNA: TGTGCCAGCAGTTACACGGGACTCTCCTACGAGAAGTACTTC

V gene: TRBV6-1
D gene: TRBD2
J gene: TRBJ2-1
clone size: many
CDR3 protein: CASSQGLAGPNEQFF
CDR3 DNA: TGTGCCAGCAGTCAGGGACTAGCGGGGCCTAATGAGCAGTTCTTC

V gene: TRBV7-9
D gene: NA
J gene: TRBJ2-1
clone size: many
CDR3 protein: CASSSPHRGGDNEQFF
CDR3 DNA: TGTGCCAGCAGCTCCCCTCACAGGGGGGGGGACAATGAGCAGTTCTTC